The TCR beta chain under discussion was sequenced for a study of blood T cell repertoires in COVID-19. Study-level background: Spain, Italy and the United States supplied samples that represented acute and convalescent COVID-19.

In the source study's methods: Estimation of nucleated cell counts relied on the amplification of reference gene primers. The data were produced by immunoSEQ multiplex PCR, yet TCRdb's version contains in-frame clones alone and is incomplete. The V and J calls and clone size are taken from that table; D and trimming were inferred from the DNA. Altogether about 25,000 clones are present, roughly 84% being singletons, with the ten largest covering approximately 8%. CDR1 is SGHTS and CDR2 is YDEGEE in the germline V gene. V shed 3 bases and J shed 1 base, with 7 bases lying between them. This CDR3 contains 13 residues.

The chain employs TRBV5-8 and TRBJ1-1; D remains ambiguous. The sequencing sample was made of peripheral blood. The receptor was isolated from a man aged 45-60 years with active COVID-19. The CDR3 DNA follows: TGTGCCAGCAGCTGGTCAGAGAACACTGAAGCTTTCTTT. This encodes CASSWSENTEAFF.